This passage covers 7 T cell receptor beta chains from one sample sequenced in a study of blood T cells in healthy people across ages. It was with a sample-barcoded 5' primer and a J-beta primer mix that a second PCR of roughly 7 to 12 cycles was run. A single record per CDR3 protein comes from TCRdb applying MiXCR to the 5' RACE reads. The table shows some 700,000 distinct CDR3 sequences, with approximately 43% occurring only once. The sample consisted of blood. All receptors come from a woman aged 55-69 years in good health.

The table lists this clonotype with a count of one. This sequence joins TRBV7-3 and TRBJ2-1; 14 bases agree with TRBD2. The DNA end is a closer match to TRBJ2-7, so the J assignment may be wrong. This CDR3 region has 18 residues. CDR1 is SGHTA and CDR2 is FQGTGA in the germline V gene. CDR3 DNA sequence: TGTGCCAGCAGCTTACTGGGACTAGCGGGGGCCTCCTACAATGAGCAGTACTTC. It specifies CASSLLGLAGASYNEQYF.

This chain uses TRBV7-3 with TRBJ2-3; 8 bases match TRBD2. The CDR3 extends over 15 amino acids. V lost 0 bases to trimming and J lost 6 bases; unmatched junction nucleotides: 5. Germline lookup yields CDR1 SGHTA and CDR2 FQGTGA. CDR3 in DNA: TGTGCCAGCAGCTTAACCGGCGGGGGGAGTGATACGCAGTATTTT. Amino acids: CASSLTGGGSDTQYF.

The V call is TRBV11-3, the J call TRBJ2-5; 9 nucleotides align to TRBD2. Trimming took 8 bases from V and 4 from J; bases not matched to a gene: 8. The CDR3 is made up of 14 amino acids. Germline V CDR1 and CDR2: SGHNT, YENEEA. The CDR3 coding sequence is TGTGCCAGCTCGCTAGCGGGACAAGCAGAGACCCAGTACTTC. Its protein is CASSLAGQAETQYF.

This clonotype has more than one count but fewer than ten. In DNA form, the CDR3 reads TGTGCCAGCAGCCAAGAGGGACTAGTGATTTACAATGAGCAGTTCTTC. Residues: CASSQEGLVIYNEQFF. The chain is built from TRBV3-1 and TRBJ2-1; 8 nucleotides align to TRBD2. In germline, CDR1 is LGHDT, CDR2 YNNKEL (reference sequence). This CDR3 region has 16 residues. Trimming cost V 0 bases and J 4 bases; bases outside gene matches: 5.

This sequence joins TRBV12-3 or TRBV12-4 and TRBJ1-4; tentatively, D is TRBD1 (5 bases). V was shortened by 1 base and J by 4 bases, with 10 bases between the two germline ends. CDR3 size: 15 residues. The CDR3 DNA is TGTGCCAGCAGTTTAGACCCAGGGAGTAATGAAAAACTGTTTTTT. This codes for CASSLDPGSNEKLFF.

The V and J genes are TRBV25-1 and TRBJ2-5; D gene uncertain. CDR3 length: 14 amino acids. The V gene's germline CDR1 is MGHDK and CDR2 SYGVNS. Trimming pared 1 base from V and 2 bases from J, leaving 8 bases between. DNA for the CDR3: TGTGCCAGCAGTGAATTGGCCGTACAAGAGACCCAGTACTTC. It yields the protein CASSELAVQETQYF.

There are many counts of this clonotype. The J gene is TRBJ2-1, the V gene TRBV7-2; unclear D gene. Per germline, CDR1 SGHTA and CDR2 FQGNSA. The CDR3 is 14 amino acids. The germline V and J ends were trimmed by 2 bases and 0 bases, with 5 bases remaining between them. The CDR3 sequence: CASSLRISYNEQFF. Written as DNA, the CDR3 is TGTGCCAGCAGCTTACGCATCTCCTACAATGAGCAGTTCTTC.